The 18 T cell receptor beta chains listed next were all sequenced from one sample in a study of T cells after yellow fever vaccination. TCRdb redid the calling of the 5' RACE reads with MiXCR, one entry per CDR3 protein. The sample includes around 610,000 distinct CDR3 sequences, approximately 12% of them seen just once. The specimen was PBMCs, collected on the day of the yellow fever booster vaccination. These receptors originate from a man aged 25-45 years who received the YFV17D yellow fever vaccine.

This chain uses TRBV5-6 with TRBJ2-7; either TRBD1 or TRBD2 may supply D (5 bases each). Germline values: CDR1 SGHDT, CDR2 YYEEEE. The CDR3 spans 14 residues. Trimming shortened V by 2 bases and J by 5 bases, and 14 bases separated the two germline ends. CDR3 DNA sequence: TGTGCCAGCAGCTTTAGAGGGGTGAAAAACGAGCAGTACTTC. Translating it yields CASSFRGVKNEQYF.

This clonotype was observed a few times. The rearrangement joins TRBV11-2 to TRBJ2-7; TRBD1 matches at 9 bases. V was pared by 7 bases and J by 2 bases, with 6 bases of the junction left unmatched. Looked up from germline, CDR1 is SGHAT and CDR2 is FQNNGV. The CDR3 length is 14 residues. Written as DNA, the CDR3 is TGTGCCAGCACACCCGGGACAGGGCCCTACGAGCAGTACTTC. The encoded protein is CASTPGTGPYEQYF.

This clonotype was detected only a few times. The chain joins TRBV5-5 to TRBJ2-7; 9 bases line up with TRBD1. Per germline, CDR1 SGHKS and CDR2 YYEKEE (reference sequence). The ends lost 4 bases at V and 1 base at J; junction bases unmatched: 12. The CDR3 runs 17 residues. This CDR3 reads CASSPGLGTGRSYEQYF. The DNA of the CDR3 is TGTGCCAGCAGCCCGGGACTCGGGACAGGGCGTTCCTACGAGCAGTACTTC.

This clonotype was picked up many times. The genes are TRBV24-1 and TRBJ2-1, with 9 bases aligning to TRBD1. The CDR3 has 16 residues. CDR1 is KGHDR, CDR2 SFDVKD, per germline. V lost 4 bases to trimming and J lost 0 bases; unmatched junction nucleotides: 3. CDR3 protein: CATSEPQGASYNEQFF. The CDR3 DNA is TGTGCCACCAGTGAACCACAGGGGGCCTCCTACAATGAGCAGTTCTTC.

CDR3 nucleotide sequence: TGCAGCGGCGAGGGAACAGGTTTGGGCGAAGAGACCCAGTACTTC. This translates into CSGEGTGLGEETQYF. This chain connects TRBV29-1 to TRBJ2-5; D may correspond to TRBD1 or TRBD2 (5 bases each). The CDR3 length is 15 residues. Per the germline V gene, CDR1 is SQVTM and CDR2 is ANQGSEA. Trimming cost V 7 bases and J 3 bases, with 21 bases left between them.

This clonotype was seen only a few times. This sequence joins TRBV12-3 or TRBV12-4 and TRBJ1-1; D call uncertain. The CDR3 contains 14 residues. Trimming took off 0 bases at V and 0 bases at J, with 5 bases between the two ends. CDR3 amino acids: CASSLAPMNTEAFF. CDR3 sequence (DNA): TGTGCCAGCAGTTTAGCGCCCATGAACACTGAAGCTTTCTTT.

Ten or more counts support this clonotype. The rearrangement joins TRBV30 to TRBJ2-7; 9 nucleotides line up with TRBD2. V lost 5 bases and J lost 7; bases outside the gene matches: 12. CDR3 size: 14 residues. The germline V gene encodes CDR1 GTSNPN and CDR2 SVGIG (reference sequence). The CDR3 region is CAWGSSGSPREQYF. CDR3 in DNA: TGTGCCTGGGGGAGTAGCGGGAGCCCTAGGGAGCAGTACTTC.

This clonotype showed up just a few times. The CDR3 region is CSVAGGRTDTQYF. The CDR3 nucleotides are TGCAGCGTAGCGGGAGGGAGGACAGATACGCAGTATTTT. The chain employs TRBV29-1 and TRBJ2-3, with TRBD2 identical over 10 bases. The germline V gene encodes CDR1 SQVTM and CDR2 ANQGSEA. The trim removed 6 bases at V and 3 bases at J, leaving 3 bases unmatched. The CDR3 has 13 amino acids.

This clonotype was observed many times. The gene calls are TRBV7-9 and TRBJ1-6; possible D gene TRBD1, 6 bases. CDR1 and CDR2 from the germline V gene are SEHNR and FQNEAQ (reference sequence). The CDR3 totals 16 residues. V was cut by 5 bases and J by 10 bases, with 21 bases left in between. In nucleotides, the CDR3 is TGTGCCAGCAGCGGCGCGGGACAAAGGGATCTGTCACCCCTCCACTTT. Translation gives CASSGAGQRDLSPLHF.

The chain uses TRBV14 and TRBJ2-7; TRBD2 matches 8 bases. The CDR3 spans 15 residues. Germline V gene data show CDR1 as SGHDN and CDR2 as FVKESK. Losses at the gene ends were 4 bases for V and 3 bases for J; bases not matched to a gene: 8. Here the CDR3 reads CASSRGAGVFYEQYF. The CDR3, as DNA: TGTGCCAGCAGCCGTGGAGCGGGAGTTTTCTACGAGCAGTACTTC.

This clonotype was seen ten or more times. The gene calls are TRBV5-1 and TRBJ2-3; weak D call: TRBD1 (5 bases). Looked up from germline, CDR1 is SGHRS and CDR2 is YFSETQ. The CDR3 length is 15 residues. V was pared by 4 bases and J by 5 bases, with 17 bases between. The CDR3 DNA reads as TGCGCCAGCAGCCTAAAGGGGCCGGCGATAGATACGCAGTATTTT. It yields the protein CASSLKGPAIDTQYF.

CDR3 amino acids: CASSLDLASAYEQYF. The CDR3 DNA reads as TGTGCCAGCAGCTTGGATCTAGCGAGTGCCTACGAGCAGTACTTC. V usage is TRBV5-4 and J usage is TRBJ2-7; D is possibly TRBD2 (6 bases). V lost 0 bases to trimming and J lost 2 bases, with 12 bases between them. Germline V gene lookup returns CDR1 SGHNT and CDR2 YYREEE (reference sequence). CDR3 length: 15 amino acids.

This clonotype was seen a few times. The CDR3 region is CATSGGLTGELFF. CDR3 bases: TGTGCCACCTCGGGAGGTCTCACCGGGGAGCTGTTTTTT. The rearrangement uses TRBV15 and TRBJ2-2, with 7 bases identical to TRBD2. V dropped 8 bases and J dropped 4; count of bases not matched to a gene: 4. The CDR3 contains 13 residues. Looked up from germline, CDR1 is LNHNV and CDR2 is YYDKDF (reference sequence).

V and J are TRBV5-1 and TRBJ2-2, with TRBD1 matching 7 bases. CDR1 is SGHRS, CDR2 YFSETQ, per germline. This CDR3 comprises 17 residues. The V and J ends lost 1 base and 3 bases, in that order; junction bases with no gene match: 9. The CDR3 bases are TGCGCCAGCAGCTTGAACCGACGTGACAGGGACACCGGGGAGCTGTTTTTT. Translating it yields CASSLNRRDRDTGELFF.

This clonotype showed up just a few times. The V and J genes are TRBV4-3 and TRBJ2-5; D might be TRBD1 (5 bases). The germline V and J ends were trimmed by 0 bases and 4 bases, with 9 bases remaining between them. The CDR3 extends over 14 amino acids. The germline V gene has CDR1 LGHNA and CDR2 YSLEER. The CDR3 here is CASSQDRVRETQYF. The CDR3 DNA is TGCGCCAGCAGCCAAGACAGGGTTCGAGAGACCCAGTACTTC.

The chain joins TRBV20-1 to TRBJ2-1; 9 bases are shared with TRBD1. The CDR3 contains 14 residues. Trimming removed 5 bases from V and 5 bases from J; junction bases left unmatched: 7. Germline CDR1 reads DFQATT; CDR2 reads SNEGSKA (reference sequence). The CDR3 DNA follows: TGCAGTGCTCCCCCGGGACAGGGTGACAATGAGCAGTTCTTC. Translating it yields CSAPPGQGDNEQFF.

In this sample, this clonotype turned up a few times. The genes are TRBV2 and TRBJ1-1, with unresolved D. CDR1 SNHLY and CDR2 FYNNEI come from the germline V gene. V lost 2 bases to trimming and J lost 4 bases, with 11 bases between them. The CDR3 covers 14 residues. The chain's CDR3 is CASSELSGRTEAFF. CDR3 bases: TGTGCCAGCAGTGAATTGAGCGGGCGCACTGAAGCTTTCTTT.

This clonotype came up a few times. The chain has TRBV20-1 and TRBJ2-1, with 12 bases fitting TRBD2. The CDR3 has 14 amino acids. V shed 6 bases and J 6 bases; nucleotides not matched to a gene: 6. In germline, CDR1 is DFQATT, CDR2 SNEGSKA (reference sequence). The CDR3, as DNA: TGCAGTGCCAAAAGACTAGCGGGAGTCAATGAGCAGTTCTTC. This translates into CSAKRLAGVNEQFF.